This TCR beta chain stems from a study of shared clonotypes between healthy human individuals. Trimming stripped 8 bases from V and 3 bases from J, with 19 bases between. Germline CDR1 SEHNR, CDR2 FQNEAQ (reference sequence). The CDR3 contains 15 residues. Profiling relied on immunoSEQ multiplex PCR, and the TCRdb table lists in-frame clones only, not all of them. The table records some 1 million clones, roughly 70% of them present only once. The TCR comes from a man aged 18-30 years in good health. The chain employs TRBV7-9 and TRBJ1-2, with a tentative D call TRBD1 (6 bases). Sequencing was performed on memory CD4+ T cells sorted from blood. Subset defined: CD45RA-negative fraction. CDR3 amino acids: CASRKRGGLDYGYTF. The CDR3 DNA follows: TGTGCCAGCCGTAAGAGGGGGGGTCTAGACTATGGCTACACCTTC. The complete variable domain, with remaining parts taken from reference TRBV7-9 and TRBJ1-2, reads DTGVSQNPRHKITKRGQNVTFRCDPISEHNRLYWYRQTLGQGPEFLTYFQNEAQLEKSRLLSDRFSAERPKGSFSTLEIQRTEQGDSAMYLCASRKRGGLDYGYTFGSGTRLTVV.